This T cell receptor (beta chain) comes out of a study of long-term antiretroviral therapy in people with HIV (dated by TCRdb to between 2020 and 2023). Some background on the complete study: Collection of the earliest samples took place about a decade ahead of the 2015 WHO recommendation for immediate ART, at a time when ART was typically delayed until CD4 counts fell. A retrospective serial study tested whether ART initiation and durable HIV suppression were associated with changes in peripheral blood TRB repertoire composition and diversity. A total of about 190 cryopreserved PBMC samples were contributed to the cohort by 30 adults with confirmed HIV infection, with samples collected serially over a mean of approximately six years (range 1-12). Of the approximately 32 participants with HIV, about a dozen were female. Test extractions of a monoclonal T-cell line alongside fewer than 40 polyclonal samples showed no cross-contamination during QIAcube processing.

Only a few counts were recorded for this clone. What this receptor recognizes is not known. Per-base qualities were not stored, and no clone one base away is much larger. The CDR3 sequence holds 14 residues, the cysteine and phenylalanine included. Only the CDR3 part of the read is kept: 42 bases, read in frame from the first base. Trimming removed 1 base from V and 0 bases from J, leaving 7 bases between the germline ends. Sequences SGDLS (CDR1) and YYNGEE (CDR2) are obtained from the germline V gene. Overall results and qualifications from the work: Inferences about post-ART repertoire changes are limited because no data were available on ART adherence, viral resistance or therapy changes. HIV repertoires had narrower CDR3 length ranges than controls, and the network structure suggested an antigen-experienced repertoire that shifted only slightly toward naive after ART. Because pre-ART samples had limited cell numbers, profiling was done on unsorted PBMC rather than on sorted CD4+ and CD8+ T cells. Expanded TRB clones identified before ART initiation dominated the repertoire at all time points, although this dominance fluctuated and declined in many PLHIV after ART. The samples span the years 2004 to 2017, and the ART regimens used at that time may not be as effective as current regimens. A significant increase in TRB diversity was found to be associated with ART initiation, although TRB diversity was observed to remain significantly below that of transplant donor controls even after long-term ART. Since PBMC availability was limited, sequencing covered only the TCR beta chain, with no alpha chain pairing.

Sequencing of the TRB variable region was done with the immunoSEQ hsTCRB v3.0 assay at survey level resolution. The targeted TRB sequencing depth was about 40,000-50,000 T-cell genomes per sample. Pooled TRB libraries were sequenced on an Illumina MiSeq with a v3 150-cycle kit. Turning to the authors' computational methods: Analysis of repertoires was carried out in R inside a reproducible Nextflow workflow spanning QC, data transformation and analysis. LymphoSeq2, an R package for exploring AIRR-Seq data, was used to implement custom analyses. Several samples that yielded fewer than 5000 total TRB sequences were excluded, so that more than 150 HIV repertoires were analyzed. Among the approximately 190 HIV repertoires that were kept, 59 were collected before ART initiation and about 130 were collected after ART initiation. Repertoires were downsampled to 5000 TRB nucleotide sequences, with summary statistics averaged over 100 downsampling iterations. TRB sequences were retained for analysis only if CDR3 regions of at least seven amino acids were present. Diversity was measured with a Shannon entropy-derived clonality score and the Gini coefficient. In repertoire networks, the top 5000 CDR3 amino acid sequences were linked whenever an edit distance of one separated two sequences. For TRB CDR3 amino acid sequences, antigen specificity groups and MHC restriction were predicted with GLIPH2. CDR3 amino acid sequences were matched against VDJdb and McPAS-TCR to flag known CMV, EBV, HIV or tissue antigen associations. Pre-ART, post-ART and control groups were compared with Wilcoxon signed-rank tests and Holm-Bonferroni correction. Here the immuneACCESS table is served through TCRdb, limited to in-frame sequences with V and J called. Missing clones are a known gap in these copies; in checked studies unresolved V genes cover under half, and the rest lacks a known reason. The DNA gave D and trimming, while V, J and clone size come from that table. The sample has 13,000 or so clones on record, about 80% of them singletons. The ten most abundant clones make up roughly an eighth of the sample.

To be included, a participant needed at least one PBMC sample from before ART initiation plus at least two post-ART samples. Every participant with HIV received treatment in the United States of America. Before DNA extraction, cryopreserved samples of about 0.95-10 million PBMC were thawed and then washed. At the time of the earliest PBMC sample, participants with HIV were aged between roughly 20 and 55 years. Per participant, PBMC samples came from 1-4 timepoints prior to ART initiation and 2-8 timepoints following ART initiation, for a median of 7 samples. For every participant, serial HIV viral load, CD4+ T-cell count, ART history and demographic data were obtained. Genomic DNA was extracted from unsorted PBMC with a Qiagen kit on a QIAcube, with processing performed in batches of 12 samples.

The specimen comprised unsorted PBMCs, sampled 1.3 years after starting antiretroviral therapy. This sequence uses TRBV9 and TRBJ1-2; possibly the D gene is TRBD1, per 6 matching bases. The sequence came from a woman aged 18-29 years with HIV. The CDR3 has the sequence CASSVQGSNYGYTF. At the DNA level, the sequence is TGTGCCAGCAGCGTACAGGGGTCTAACTATGGCTACACCTTC.